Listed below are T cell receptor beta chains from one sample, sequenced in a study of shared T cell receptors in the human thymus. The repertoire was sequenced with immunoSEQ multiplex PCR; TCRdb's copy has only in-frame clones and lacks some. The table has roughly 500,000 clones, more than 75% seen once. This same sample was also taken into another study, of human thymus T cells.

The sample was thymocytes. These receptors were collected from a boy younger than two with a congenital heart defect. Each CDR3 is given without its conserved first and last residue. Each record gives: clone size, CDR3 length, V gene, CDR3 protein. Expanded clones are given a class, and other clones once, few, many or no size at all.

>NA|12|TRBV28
ASRHPTENTEAF
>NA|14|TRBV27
ASSSGLAGGTDTQY
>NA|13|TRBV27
ASSASGLSVHEQF
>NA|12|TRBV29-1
SVEVLAGAYEQY
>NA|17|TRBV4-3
ASSQEGQGEGCGNEKLF
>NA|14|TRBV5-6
ASSLKGWGRRNEQY
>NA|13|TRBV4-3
ASSMTGTETYEQY
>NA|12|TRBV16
ASSQSGGDTEAF
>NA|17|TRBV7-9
ASSPRRTSGSPPGGEQY
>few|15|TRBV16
ASSQPPREGTNTEAF
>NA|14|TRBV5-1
ASRPTSGRAADTQY
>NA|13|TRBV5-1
ASSFDLPGGEKQF
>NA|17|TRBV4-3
ASSQGWTRGRADTGELF
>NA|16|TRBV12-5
ASGLVPGGRDRPDTQY
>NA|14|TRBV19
ASSIAPGLANNEQF
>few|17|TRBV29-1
SVRSGLAGGPWLYNEQF
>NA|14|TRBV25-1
ASSEHRTGGGYEQY
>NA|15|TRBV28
ASSPVNRGKFNEKLF
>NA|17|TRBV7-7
ASSHGLAEWIRGQETQY
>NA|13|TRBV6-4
ASSFRGGAGETQY
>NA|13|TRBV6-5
ASSYKTGTSDEQY
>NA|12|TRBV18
ASSPRTGSNEQF
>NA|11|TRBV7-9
ASSAWTGVEQY
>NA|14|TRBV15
ATSRDRGGWEETQY
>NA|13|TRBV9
ASSPHATSNNEQF
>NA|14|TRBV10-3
AISESLSRQAYGYT
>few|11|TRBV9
ASSVDQNNTIY
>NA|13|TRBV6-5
ASGGPIAGGETQY
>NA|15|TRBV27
ASSSEGQGLGTDTQY
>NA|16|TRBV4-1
ASSWGLAGEQSTDTQY
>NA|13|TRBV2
ATRPGTGGPYGYT
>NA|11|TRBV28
ASSHIQGNEQF
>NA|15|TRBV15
ATSPRPWGGSIYEQY
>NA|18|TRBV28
ASSFPDTGGGVAGGYEQY
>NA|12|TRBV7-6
ASSSPGNRLEQY
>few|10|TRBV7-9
ASSLSRGEQY
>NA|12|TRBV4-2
ASSRGLAGVEQY
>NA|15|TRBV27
ASSFGLAGGRSYEQY
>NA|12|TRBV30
AQGGGSSYNEQF
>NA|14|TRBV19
ASSSRTSGEYNEQF
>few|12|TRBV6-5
ASSYKRAEYEQY
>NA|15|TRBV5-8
ASSLERGQFLNYGYT